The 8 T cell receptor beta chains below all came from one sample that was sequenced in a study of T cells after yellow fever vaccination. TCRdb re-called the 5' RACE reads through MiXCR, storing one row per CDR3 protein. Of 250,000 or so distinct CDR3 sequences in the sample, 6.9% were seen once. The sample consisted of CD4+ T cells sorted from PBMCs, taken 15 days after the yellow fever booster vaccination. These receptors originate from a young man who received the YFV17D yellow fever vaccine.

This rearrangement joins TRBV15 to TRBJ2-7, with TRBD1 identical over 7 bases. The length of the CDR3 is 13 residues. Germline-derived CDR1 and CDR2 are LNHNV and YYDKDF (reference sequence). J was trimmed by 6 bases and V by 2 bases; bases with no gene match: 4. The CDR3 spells CATSRNSGGEQYF. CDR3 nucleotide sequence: TGTGCCACCAGCAGAAATTCAGGGGGCGAGCAGTACTTC.

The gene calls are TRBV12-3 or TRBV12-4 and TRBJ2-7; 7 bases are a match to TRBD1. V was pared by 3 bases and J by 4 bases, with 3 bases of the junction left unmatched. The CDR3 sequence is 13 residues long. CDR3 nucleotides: TGTGCCAGCAGTTTCGAGACAGGGTACGAGCAGTACTTC. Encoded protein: CASSFETGYEQYF.

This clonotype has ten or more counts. CDR3 nucleotides: TGTGCCAGCAGTTACTCCAAGACAGGGTTGGGCCACAATGAGCAGTTCTTC. This sequence encodes CASSYSKTGLGHNEQFF. The V call is TRBV6-2 or TRBV6-3, the J call TRBJ2-1, with 7 bases fitting TRBD1. Germline CDR1 and CDR2: MNHEY and SVGEGT. The ends lost 0 bases at V and 5 bases at J; junction bases unmatched: 10. The CDR3 has 17 residues.

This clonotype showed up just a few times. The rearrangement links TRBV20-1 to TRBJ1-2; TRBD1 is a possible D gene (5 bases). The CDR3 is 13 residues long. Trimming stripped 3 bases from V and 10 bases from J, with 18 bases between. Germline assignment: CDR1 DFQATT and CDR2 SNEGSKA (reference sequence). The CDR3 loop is CSASSGTEISYTF. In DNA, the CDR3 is TGCAGTGCTAGTTCTGGGACGGAAATTTCCTACACCTTC.

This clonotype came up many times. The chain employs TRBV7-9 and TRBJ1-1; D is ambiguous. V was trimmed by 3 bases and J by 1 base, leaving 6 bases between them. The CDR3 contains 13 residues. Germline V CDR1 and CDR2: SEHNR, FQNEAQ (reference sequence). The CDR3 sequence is CASSLPGNTEAFF. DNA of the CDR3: TGTGCCAGCAGCTTGCCGGGGAACACTGAAGCTTTCTTT.

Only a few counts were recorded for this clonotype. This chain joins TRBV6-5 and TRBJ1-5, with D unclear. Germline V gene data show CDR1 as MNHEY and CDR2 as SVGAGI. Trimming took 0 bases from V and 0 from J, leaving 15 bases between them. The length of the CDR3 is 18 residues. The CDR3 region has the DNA TGTGCCAGCAGTTACTCGACCCGGACGGAGTATAGCAATCAGCCCCAGCATTTT. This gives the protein CASSYSTRTEYSNQPQHF.

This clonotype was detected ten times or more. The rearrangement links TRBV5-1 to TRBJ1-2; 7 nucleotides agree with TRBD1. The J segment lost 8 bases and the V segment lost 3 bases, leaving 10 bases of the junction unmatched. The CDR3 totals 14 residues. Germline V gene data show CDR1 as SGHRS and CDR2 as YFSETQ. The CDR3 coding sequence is TGCGCCAGCAGCTCGGACAGGTTCGTAGGAGGCTACACCTTC. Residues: CASSSDRFVGGYTF.

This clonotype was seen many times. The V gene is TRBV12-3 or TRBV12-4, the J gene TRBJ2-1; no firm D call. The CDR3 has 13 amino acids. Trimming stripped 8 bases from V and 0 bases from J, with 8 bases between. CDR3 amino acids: CASGSSSYNEQFF. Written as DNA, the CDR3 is TGTGCCAGCGGGTCTAGCTCCTACAATGAGCAGTTCTTC.